This record looks at one T cell receptor (beta chain) sequence and its context. These data belong to a study of response to subunit inactivated influenza vaccine. The CDR3 sequence is 12 residues long. Germline V CDR1 and CDR2: SGHNT, YYREEE (reference sequence). Deletions cut 2 bases from V and 10 bases from J, with 7 bases between. TCRdb re-derived calls from the RT-PCR reads in MiXCR, one entry per CDR3 protein. Among more than 500,000 distinct CDR3 sequences listed, about 10% were seen once. These data were also reused for a study on T cells expressing NK-cell markers. From that second work: TCR beta libraries carry UMIs added by 5'RACE template switching. One of eight sequenced donors was HCMV-seronegative; the other seven were seropositive.

The sequences come from PBMCs from blood, collected on the day of vaccination. This rearrangement joins TRBV5-4 to TRBJ1-6; the D is unclear. The origin of this receptor is a man aged 45 to 65 who received an inactivated influenza vaccine. The CDR3 loop reads CASSLDRSPLHF. The CDR3 DNA sequence: TGTGCCAGCAGCTTAGACCGGTCACCCCTCCACTTT.